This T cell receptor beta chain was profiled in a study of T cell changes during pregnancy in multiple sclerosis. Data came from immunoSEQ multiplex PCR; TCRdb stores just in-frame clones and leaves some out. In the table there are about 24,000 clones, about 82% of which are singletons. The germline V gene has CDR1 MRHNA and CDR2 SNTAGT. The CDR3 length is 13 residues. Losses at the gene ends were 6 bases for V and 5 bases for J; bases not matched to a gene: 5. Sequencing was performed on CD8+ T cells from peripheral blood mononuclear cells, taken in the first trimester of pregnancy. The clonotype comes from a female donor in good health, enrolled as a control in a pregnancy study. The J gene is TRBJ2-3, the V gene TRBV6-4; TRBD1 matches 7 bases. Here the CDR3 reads CASSGTERDTQYF. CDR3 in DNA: TGTGCCAGCAGCGGGACAGAAAGAGATACGCAGTATTTT.